This T cell receptor (beta chain) derives from a study of blood T cell repertoires in COVID-19. As for the study in general: Material from acute and convalescent COVID-19 was sourced from the United States, Italy and Spain. Sample material is recorded as cDNA or gDNA derived from T cells, B-cell-depleted T cells, or PBMCs.

In the original processing: The authors estimated nucleated cell counts from reference gene primer amplification. Some clones are missing from TCRdb's copy, which holds only in-frame ones; the method was immunoSEQ multiplex PCR. The DNA gave D and trimming, while V, J and clone size come from that table. The repertoire holds roughly 200,000 clones, about four fifths seen once, with approximately 7% in the top ten. Per the germline V gene, CDR1 is SGHAT and CDR2 is FQNNGV. CDR3 size: 14 residues. Trimming cost V 6 bases and J 4 bases; bases outside gene matches: 8. This receptor was identified in a man aged 65-85 years with active or convalescent COVID-19. J is TRBJ1-2 and V is TRBV11-2, with 7 bases fitting TRBD1. Sequencing was carried out using peripheral blood. The CDR3 sequence: CASSRPGQSYGYTF. DNA of the CDR3: TGTGCCAGCAGTCGACCGGGACAGAGCTATGGCTACACCTTC.